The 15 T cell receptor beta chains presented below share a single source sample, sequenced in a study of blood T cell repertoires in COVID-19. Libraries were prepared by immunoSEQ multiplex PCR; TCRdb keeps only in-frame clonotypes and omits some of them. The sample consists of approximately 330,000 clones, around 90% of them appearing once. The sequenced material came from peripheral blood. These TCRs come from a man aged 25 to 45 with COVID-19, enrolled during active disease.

CDR3 protein: CASSSQGARTDTQYF. The CDR3 nucleotides are TGTGCCAGCAGTAGTCAGGGGGCTCGAACAGATACGCAGTATTTT. The rearrangement uses TRBV6-4 and TRBJ2-3; 8 positions match TRBD1. J was trimmed by 3 bases and V by 5 bases; bases with no gene match: 7. The CDR3 has 15 residues. The germline CDR1 and CDR2 sequences are MRHNA and SNTAGT.

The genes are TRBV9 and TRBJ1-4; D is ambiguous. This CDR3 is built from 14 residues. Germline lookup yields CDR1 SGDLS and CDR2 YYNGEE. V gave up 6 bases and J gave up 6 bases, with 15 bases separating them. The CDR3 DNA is TGTGCCAGCAAACCCGGGGTAGGGCATGAAAAACTGTTTTTT. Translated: CASKPGVGHEKLFF.

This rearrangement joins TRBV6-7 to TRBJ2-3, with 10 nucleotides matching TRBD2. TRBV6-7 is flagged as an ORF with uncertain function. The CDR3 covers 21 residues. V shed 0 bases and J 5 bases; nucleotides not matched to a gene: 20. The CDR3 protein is CASSYSITHLRTSGEGDTQYF. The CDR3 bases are TGTGCCAGCAGTTACTCGATAACCCATTTAAGAACTAGCGGGGAGGGAGATACGCAGTATTTT.

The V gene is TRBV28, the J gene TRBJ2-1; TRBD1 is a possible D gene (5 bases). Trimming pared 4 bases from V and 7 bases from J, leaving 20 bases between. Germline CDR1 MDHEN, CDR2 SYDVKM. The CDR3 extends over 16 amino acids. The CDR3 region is CASSSRQLIVGNEQFF. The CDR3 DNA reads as TGTGCCAGCAGTTCCCGACAGCTTATTGTGGGAAATGAGCAGTTCTTC.

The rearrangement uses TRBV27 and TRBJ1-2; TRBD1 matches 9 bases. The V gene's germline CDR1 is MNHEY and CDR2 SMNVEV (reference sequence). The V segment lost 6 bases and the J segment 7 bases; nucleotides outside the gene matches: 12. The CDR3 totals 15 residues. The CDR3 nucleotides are TGTGCCAGCAGGCCACCGGGACAGGGTCGGGCTGGCTACACCTTC. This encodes CASRPPGQGRAGYTF.

CDR3 coding DNA: TGTGCCAGCAGTTACTCAAGCAGGGGGGATTCACCCCTCCACTTT. Encoded protein: CASSYSSRGDSPLHF. The chain links TRBV6-5 to TRBJ1-6, with 7 bases lining up with TRBD1. With V trimmed by 0 bases and J by 8 bases, 4 bases remained unmatched. The CDR3 extends over 15 amino acids. In germline, CDR1 is MNHEY, CDR2 SVGAGI.

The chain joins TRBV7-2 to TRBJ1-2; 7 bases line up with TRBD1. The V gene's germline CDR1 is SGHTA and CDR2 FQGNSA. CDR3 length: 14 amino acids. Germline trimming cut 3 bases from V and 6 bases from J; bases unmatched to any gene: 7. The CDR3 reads CASSLAGTAHGYTF. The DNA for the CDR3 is TGTGCCAGCAGCTTGGCCGGGACAGCGCATGGCTACACCTTC.

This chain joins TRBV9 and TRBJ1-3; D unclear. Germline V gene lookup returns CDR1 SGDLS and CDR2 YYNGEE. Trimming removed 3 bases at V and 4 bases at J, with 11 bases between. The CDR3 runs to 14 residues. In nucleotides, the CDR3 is TGTGCCAGCAGCGAATCGGTGCCGGGAAACACCATATATTTT. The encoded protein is CASSESVPGNTIYF.

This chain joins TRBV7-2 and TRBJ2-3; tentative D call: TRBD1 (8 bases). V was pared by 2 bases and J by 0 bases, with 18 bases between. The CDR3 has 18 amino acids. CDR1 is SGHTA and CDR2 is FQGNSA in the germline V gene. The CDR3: CASSLRRGGQVSTDTQYF. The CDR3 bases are TGTGCCAGCAGCTTAAGGAGGGGGGGACAGGTTAGCACAGATACGCAGTATTTT.

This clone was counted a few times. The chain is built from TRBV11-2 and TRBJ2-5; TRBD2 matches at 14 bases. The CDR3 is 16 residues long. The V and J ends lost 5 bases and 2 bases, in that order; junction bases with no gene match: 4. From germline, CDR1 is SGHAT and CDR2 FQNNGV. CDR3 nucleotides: TGTGCCAGCAGCCGACTAGCGGGGGGGTATCAAGAGACCCAGTACTTC. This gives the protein CASSRLAGGYQETQYF.

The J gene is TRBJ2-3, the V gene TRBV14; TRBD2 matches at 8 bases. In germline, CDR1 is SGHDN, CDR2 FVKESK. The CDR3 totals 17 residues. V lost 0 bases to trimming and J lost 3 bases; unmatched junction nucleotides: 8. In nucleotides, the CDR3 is TGTGCCAGCAGCCAAGATTATCTAGCGGGTACGACAGATACGCAGTATTTT. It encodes CASSQDYLAGTTDTQYF.

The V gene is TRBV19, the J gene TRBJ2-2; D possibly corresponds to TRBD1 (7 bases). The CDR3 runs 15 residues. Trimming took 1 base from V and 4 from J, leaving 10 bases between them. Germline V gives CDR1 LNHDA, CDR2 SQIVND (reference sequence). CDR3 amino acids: CASSIGGTATGELFF. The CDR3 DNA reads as TGTGCCAGTAGTATAGGCGGGACAGCCACCGGGGAGCTGTTTTTT.

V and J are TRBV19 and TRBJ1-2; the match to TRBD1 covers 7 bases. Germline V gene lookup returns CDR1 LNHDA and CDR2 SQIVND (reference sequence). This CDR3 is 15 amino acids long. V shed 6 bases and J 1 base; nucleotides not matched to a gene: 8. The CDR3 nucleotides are TGTGCCAGTAGGTCCGGGACAGAAAATAACTATGGCTACACCTTC. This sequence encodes CASRSGTENNYGYTF.

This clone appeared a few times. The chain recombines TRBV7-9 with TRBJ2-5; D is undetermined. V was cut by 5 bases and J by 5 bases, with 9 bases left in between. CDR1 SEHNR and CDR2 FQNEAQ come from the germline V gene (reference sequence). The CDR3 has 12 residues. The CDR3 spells CASSREVETQYF. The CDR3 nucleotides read TGTGCCAGCAGCCGAGAAGTGGAGACCCAGTACTTC.

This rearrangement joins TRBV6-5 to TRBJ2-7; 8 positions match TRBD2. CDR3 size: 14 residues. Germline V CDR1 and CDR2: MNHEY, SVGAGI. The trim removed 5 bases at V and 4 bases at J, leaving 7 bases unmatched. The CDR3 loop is CASSPGGAGYEQYF. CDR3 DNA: TGTGCCAGCAGTCCCGGGGGGGCAGGGTACGAGCAGTACTTC.